These T cell receptor beta chains were read from a single sample in a study of cytomegalovirus exposure and HLA in healthy donors. Only in-frame clones appear in the TCRdb table, and some are missing; sequencing was by immunoSEQ multiplex PCR. This sample yields about 98,000 clones, of which around 85% are seen a single time; 3.9% belongs to the top ten. Sequenced input: PBMCs. All receptors derive from a woman aged 25 to 39 in good health and CMV-seronegative. Each CDR3 is given with its conserved first and last residue. The order of the fields is clone size, V gene, J gene, D gene, CDR3 DNA, CDR3 protein. The D gene is left open where the match is weak. Part of the rows lack a size; the others show once, few, many or a class for expanded clones.

>NA|TRBV5-1|TRBJ2-1|NA
TGCGCCAGCAGCTTGGAGATATGGGACTCAAACAATGAGCAGTTCTTC
CASSLEIWDSNNEQFF
>NA|TRBV2|TRBJ2-7|NA
TGTGCCAGCAGACGGGAGAACCCAATATACGAGCAGTACTTC
CASRRENPIYEQYF
>once|TRBV6-4|TRBJ1-2|NA
TGTGCCAGCAGTTCGGGGAACAACTATGGCTACACCTTC
CASSSGNNYGYTF
>NA|TRBV27|TRBJ2-4|TRBD2
TGTGCCAGCAGCCTCGCCGGGGTGGGAGGGAGCATTCAGTACTTC
CASSLAGVGGSIQYF
>once|TRBV19|TRBJ2-7|TRBD2
TGTGCCAGTAGTATAAGGGGCGGGAGGACCTACGAGCAGTACTTC
CASSIRGGRTYEQYF
>once|TRBV7-2|TRBJ2-7|TRBD1
TGTGCCAGCAGCAAACGGGACAGGGGCCTATCCTACGAGCAGTACTTC
CASSKRDRGLSYEQYF
>NA|TRBV10-3|TRBJ2-4|NA
TGTGCCACCAATGCAGGTTCCCAAGCCAAAAACATTCAGTACTTC
CATNAGSQAKNIQYF
>NA|TRBV11-1|TRBJ2-5|NA
TGTGCCAGCAGCTCCAGACTGAGGCAAGAGACCCAGTACTTC
CASSSRLRQETQYF
>NA|TRBV27|TRBJ1-1|TRBD1
TGTGCCAGCAGACGTTGGACAGGGAGTGTTGTGAACACTGAAGCTTTCTTT
CASRRWTGSVVNTEAFF
>NA|TRBV28|TRBJ2-7|TRBD1
TGTGCCAGCAGCATGACAGGGAAAGAGTACGAGCAGTACTTC
CASSMTGKEYEQYF
>NA|TRBV15|TRBJ2-5|NA
TGTGCCACCAGCAGAGAGAACTACCAAGAGACCCAGTACTTC
CATSRENYQETQYF
>NA|TRBV27|TRBJ1-3|NA
TGTGCCAGCAGTTCTAGCGGGGGGCGATGGAACACCATATATTTT
CASSSSGGRWNTIYF
>once|TRBV6-5|TRBJ2-1|NA
TGTGCCAGCAGTTACCGGGGGAGTGAGCAGTTCTTC
CASSYRGSEQFF
>NA|TRBV2|TRBJ1-1|NA
TGTGCCAGCGGGGCCTCCCGGAACACTGAAGCTTTCTTT
CASGASRNTEAFF
>NA|TRBV5-6|TRBJ2-3|TRBD2
TGTGCCAGCAGCTCCCGGGGACTAGCGGGGGGAGCAGATACGCAGTATTTT
CASSSRGLAGGADTQYF
>NA|TRBV5-1|TRBJ1-1|TRBD1
TGCGCCAGCAGCTTGGGGGACAGGCCAAACACTGAAGCTTTCTTT
CASSLGDRPNTEAFF
>NA|TRBV5-4|TRBJ2-5|NA
TGTGCCAGCAGCTTTAGTCAAGAGACCCAGTACTTC
CASSFSQETQYF
>NA|TRBV7-3|TRBJ1-2|NA
TGTGCCAGCAGCTTAGGGCAGGGTGACTATGGCTACACCTTC
CASSLGQGDYGYTF
>NA|TRBV7-8|TRBJ1-3|NA
TGTGCCAGCAGCCCCCGGGAAGCTGGAAACACCATATATTTT
CASSPREAGNTIYF
>NA|TRBV6-5|TRBJ2-7|TRBD1
TGTGCCAGCAGTGCCGGGACAGGGGGTTCCTACGAGCAGTACTTC
CASSAGTGGSYEQYF